Sequencing of this T cell receptor beta chain was carried out in a study of metastatic and nonmetastatic thyroid tumors. Study details: Repertoires were compared across blood and tumor or nodule tissue from malignant and benign thyroid patients. The study, taken as a whole, reports: In blood and tumor, TCR beta diversity was reportedly significantly higher in malignant thyroid tumors than in benign nodules.

As regards this clone: What it recognizes is unknown.

All patients were untreated before thyroid surgery. Germline V gene sequence: CDR1 MNHEY, CDR2 SVGEGT. V was shortened by 5 bases and J by 8 bases, with 15 bases between the two germline ends. There are 13 residues in the CDR3. In the authors' workflow: Across clinicopathological groups, CDR3 differences served as the basis for building a distant-metastasis classifier for papillary thyroid cancer. TCRdb used MiXCR to call clones anew from the PCR reads. V and J calls and clone size were set by TCRdb, not the authors. The sample shows under 7,000 clones, around 37% of them seen only once. The chain is built from TRBV6-2 or TRBV6-3 and TRBJ1-2; no reliable D call. This TCR was recovered from a female donor with papillary thyroid cancer or a benign thyroid nodule (not recorded which). Some clones in this sample may be carry-over from other donors' samples. Input material: adjacent normal tissue. The CDR3 region has the DNA TGTGCCAGCAGTCCACGTGAGGTGCGGGGCTACACCTTC. Protein sequence: CASSPREVRGYTF.